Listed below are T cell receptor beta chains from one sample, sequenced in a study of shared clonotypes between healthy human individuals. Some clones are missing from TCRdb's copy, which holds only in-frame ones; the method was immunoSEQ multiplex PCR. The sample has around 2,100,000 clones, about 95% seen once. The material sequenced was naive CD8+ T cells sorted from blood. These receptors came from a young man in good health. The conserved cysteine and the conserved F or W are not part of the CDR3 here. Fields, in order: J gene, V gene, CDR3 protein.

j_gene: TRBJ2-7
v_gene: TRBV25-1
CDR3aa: ASSLGAREQY

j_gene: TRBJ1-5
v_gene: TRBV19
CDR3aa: ASSLGRENNQPQH

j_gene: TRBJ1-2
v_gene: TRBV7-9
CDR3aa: ASSWDNYGYT

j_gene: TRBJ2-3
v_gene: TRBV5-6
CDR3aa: ASSLGLATDTQY

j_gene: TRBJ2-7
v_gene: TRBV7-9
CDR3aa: ASSLDLRTSGSSYEQY

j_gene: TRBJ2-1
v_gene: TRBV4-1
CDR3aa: ASKGSGGLSYNEQF

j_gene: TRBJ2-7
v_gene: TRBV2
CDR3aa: ASTVGPWTEGYYEQY

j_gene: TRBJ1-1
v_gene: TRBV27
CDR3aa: ASSLSQGSTEAF

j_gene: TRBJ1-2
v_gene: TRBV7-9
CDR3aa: ASSSWDRGDGYT

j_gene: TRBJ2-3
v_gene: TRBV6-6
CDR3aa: ASREDEWDTQY

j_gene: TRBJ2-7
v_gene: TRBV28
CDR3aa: ASSFVSSYEQY

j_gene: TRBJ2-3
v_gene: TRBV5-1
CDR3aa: ASSFGGRGDTQY

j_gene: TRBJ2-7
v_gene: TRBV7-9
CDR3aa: ASSSVVDEQY

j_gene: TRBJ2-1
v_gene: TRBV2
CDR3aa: ASSLVRDRGTTEQF

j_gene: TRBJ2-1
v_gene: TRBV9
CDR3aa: ASSAGDTGILFNEQF

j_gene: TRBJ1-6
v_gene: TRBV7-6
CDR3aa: ASSLTAGPNSPLH

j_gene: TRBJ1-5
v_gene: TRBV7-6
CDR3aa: ASSLGRGPSNQPQH

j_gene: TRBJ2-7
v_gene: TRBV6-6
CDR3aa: ASSYGGQGAYEQY

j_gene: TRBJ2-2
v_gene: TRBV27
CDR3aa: ASSLTGPGTGELF

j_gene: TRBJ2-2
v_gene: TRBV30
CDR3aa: AWSVIKGNSIWTGELF

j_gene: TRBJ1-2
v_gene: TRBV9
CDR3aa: ASSAEDYGYT

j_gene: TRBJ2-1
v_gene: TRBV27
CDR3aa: ASSLETSASPYNEQF

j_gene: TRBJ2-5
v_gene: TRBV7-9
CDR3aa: ASSTQTSGHQETQY

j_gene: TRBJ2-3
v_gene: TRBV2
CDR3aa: ASSEVAEYYTDTQY

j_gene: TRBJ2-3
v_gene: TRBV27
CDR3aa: ASSLILGLASDTQY